Listed here are 11 T cell receptor beta chains from one sample, sequenced in a study of PD-L1 blockade in urothelial cancer. Time point in this sample: peripheral blood 6 weeks after treatment start. Repertoires were generated with immunoSEQ multiplex PCR, while TCRdb's copy carries only in-frame clones and drops some. The sample contains fewer than 50,000 clones, about 90% of which appear only once. Sample: PBMCs, taken around atezolizumab (anti-PD-L1) treatment. These receptors came from a man in his 70s with urothelial cancer.

The rearrangement links TRBV28 to TRBJ1-4; D is unclear. The CDR3 contains 13 residues. In germline, CDR1 is MDHEN, CDR2 SYDVKM. The ends were cut back, 2 bases at V and 5 bases at J, with 6 bases in the middle. The CDR3 bases are TGTGCCAGCAGTTTAGCGGGGAATGAAAAACTGTTTTTT. This encodes CASSLAGNEKLFF.

This clone was detected only once. The chain carries TRBV27 and TRBJ2-7, with 8 bases aligning to TRBD2. CDR1 is MNHEY and CDR2 is SMNVEV in the germline V gene (reference sequence). The CDR3 is 13 residues long. V lost 10 bases to trimming and J lost 7 bases; unmatched junction nucleotides: 12. For the CDR3, the DNA is TGTGCCACTAGGGAGCGGGAGCAGAGGGAGCAGTACTTC. Translated, it gives CATREREQREQYF.

This sequence joins TRBV11-2 and TRBJ2-7; 8 bases agree with TRBD1. Germline-derived CDR1 and CDR2 are SGHAT and FQNNGV. V trimming: 0 bases; J trimming: 6 bases; junction bases outside the gene matches: 7. CDR3 length: 15 amino acids. The CDR3 spells CASSLDRTGWGEQYF. In DNA, the CDR3 is TGTGCCAGCAGCTTAGATCGGACAGGGTGGGGCGAGCAGTACTTC.

This chain links TRBV5-1 with TRBJ2-5, with 13 bases matching TRBD2. This CDR3 is 16 amino acids long. Unmatched junction bases numbered 7, after V lost 3 bases and J lost 5 bases. Germline V gene data show CDR1 as SGHRS and CDR2 as YFSETQ. For the CDR3, the DNA is TGCGCCAGCAGCTCGGCCTCACTAGCGGGAGGGGAGACCCAGTACTTC. Its protein is CASSSASLAGGETQYF.

This chain joins TRBV19 and TRBJ1-4; no firm D call. Germline V gene lookup returns CDR1 LNHDA and CDR2 SQIVND (reference sequence). This CDR3 spans 13 amino acids. Deletions cut 2 bases from V and 8 bases from J, with 9 bases between. This chain's CDR3 is CASSINLREKLFF. The CDR3 DNA reads TGTGCCAGTAGTATAAATCTGCGGGAAAAACTGTTTTTT.

This clone was seen once. The chain links TRBV27 to TRBJ2-1, with 8 bases matching TRBD1. Germline lookup yields CDR1 MNHEY and CDR2 SMNVEV (reference sequence). J was trimmed by 4 bases and V by 5 bases; bases with no gene match: 7. The CDR3 sequence is 15 residues long. CDR3 nucleotides: TGTGCCAGCAGTACGACGGGACAGGTTTACAATGAGCAGTTCTTC. Protein: CASSTTGQVYNEQFF.

The rearrangement uses TRBV28 and TRBJ2-7; 9 bases agree with TRBD2. Trimming removed 2 bases from V and 1 base from J; junction bases left unmatched: 9. Germline CDR1 is MDHEN and CDR2 is SYDVKM. This CDR3 spans 17 amino acids. The CDR3 loop is CASSLGGESGRSYEQYF. CDR3 nucleotides: TGTGCCAGCAGTTTAGGAGGTGAAAGCGGGAGGTCCTACGAGCAGTACTTC.

The V gene is TRBV5-1, the J gene TRBJ2-3; TRBD2 might be the D (6 bases). From germline, CDR1 is SGHRS and CDR2 YFSETQ. The CDR3 consists of 14 residues. Trimming pared 1 base from V and 2 bases from J, leaving 8 bases between. The CDR3 nucleotides are TGCGCCAGCAGCTTGAGCGGGCCCACAGATACGCAGTATTTT. It encodes CASSLSGPTDTQYF.

The chain carries TRBV7-2 and TRBJ1-1; 7 nucleotides line up with TRBD1. Losses at the gene ends were 5 bases for V and 1 base for J; bases not matched to a gene: 7. The CDR3 loop spans 15 amino acids. From germline, CDR1 is SGHTA and CDR2 FQGNSA. The CDR3 nucleotides read TGTGCCAGCAGCCCCCGACAGGGACCGAACACTGAAGCTTTCTTT. Encoded protein: CASSPRQGPNTEAFF.

In this sample, this clone turned up once. As DNA, the CDR3 is TGTGCCAGCTTAGCCTCCGGGAGCACCGGGGAGCTGTTTTTT. Protein product: CASLASGSTGELFF. This chain links TRBV28 with TRBJ2-2; D possibly corresponds to TRBD2 (6 bases). The ends were cut back, 8 bases at V and 4 bases at J, with 14 bases in the middle. This CDR3 spans 14 amino acids. Looked up from germline, CDR1 is MDHEN and CDR2 is SYDVKM.

The chain combines TRBV6-1 with TRBJ2-2; D may be TRBD2 (5 bases). V lost 6 bases, J lost 4 bases, and 12 bases lay in between. The CDR3 has 14 residues. Germline lookup yields CDR1 MNHNS and CDR2 SASEGT. The CDR3 sequence is CASRLDGGTGELFF. CDR3 nucleotides: TGTGCCAGCAGACTAGACGGCGGCACCGGGGAGCTGTTTTTT.